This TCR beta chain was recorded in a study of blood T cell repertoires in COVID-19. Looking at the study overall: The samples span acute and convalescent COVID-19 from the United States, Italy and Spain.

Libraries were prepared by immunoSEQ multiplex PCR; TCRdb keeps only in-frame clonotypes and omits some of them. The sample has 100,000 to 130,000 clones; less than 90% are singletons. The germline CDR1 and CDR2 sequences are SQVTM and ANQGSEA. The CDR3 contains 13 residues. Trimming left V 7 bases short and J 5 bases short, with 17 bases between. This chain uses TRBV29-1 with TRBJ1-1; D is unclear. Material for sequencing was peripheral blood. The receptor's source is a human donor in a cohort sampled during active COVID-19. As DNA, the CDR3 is TGCAGCGCCCCGGGGTCCCTAGAGACTGAAGCTTTCTTT. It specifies CSAPGSLETEAFF.